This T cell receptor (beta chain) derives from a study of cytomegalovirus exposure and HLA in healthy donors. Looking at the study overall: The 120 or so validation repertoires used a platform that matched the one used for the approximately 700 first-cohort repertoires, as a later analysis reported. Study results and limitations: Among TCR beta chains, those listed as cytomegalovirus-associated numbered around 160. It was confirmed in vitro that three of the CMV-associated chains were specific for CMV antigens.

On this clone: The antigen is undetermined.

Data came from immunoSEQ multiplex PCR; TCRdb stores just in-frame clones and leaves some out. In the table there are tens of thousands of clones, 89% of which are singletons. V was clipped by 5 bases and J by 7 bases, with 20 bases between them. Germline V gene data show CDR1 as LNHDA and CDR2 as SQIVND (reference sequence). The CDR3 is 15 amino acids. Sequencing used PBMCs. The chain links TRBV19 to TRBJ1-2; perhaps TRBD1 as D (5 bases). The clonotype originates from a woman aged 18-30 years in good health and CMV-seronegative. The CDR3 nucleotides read TGTGCCAGTAGTCCAGGGTGGGGTAAGATCCCTGGCTACACCTTC. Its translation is CASSPGWGKIPGYTF.